Sequencing of this TCR beta chain was carried out in a study of blood T cell repertoires in COVID-19. Study details: Sites across the United States, Italy and Spain contributed samples from acute and convalescent COVID-19. Sources were T cells, B-cell-depleted T cells, or PBMCs; the material itself was cDNA or gDNA.

Using immunoSEQ multiplex PCR, the repertoire was profiled, and TCRdb retains in-frame clones only, with some absent. The data contain roughly 99,000 clones, 70% to 80% of them singletons. CDR1 is SGHVS and CDR2 is FQNEAQ in the germline V gene. V lost 4 bases and J lost 5; bases outside the gene matches: 11. The CDR3 sequence is 15 residues long. Sequencing was carried out using peripheral blood. This chain links TRBV7-8 with TRBJ2-7, with 7 bases fitting TRBD2. The TCR sequence derives from a woman older than 75 with active or convalescent COVID-19. The CDR3 loop reads CASSYLKGGPHEQYF. CDR3 coding DNA: TGTGCCAGCAGCTATTTAAAGGGAGGGCCCCACGAGCAGTACTTC.